The clone carrying this T cell receptor beta chain occurred many times. Antigen: not known. This sample is drawn from a study of breast tumors, draining lymph nodes, adjacent tissues. TCRdb used MiXCR to reprocess the multiplex PCR reads, holding one entry per CDR3 protein. This table has over 200,000 distinct CDR3 sequences, 34% appearing once. This CDR3 has 13 residues. The germline CDR1 and CDR2 sequences are SNHLY and FYNNEI. V was shortened by 4 bases and J by 2 bases, with 8 bases between the two germline ends. The lymph nodes were axillary draining lymph nodes from breast cancer patients. Points from the study as a whole: Luminal-like breast cancer showed significantly greater tumor-nontumor repertoire similarity than basal-like breast cancer did.

The rearrangement uses TRBV2 and TRBJ2-5, with TRBD2 as a possible D gene (5 bases). The sample consisted of axillary lymph node tissue. This sequence originates from a female donor with breast cancer. Some clones in this sample may be carry-over from other donors' samples. The CDR3 reads CASSVDLQETQYF. The CDR3 DNA sequence: TGTGCCAGCAGTGTGGACTTGCAAGAGACCCAGTACTTC. The full variable domain, in which reference TRBV2 and TRBJ2-5 provide the parts outside the CDR3, is EPEVTQTPSHQVTQMGQEVILRCVPISNHLYFYWYRQILGQKVEFLVSFYNNEISEKSEIFDDQFSVERPDGSNFTLKIRSTKLEDSAMYFCASSVDLQETQYFGPGTRLLVL.